This TCR beta chain was retrieved from a study of human thymus T cells. The study, taken as a whole, reports: Blood and thymic repertoires both appeared biased in V and J gene usage. Unrelated individuals were reported by related research to share highly overlapping thymic repertoires.

This CDR3 region has 16 residues. In germline, CDR1 is SGHNT, CDR2 YYREEE (reference sequence). V lost 3 bases to trimming and J lost 8 bases, with 21 bases between them. TCRdb's table, derived via immunoSEQ multiplex PCR, lists solely in-frame clones and lacks some. The sample includes 60,000 to 75,000 clones, roughly 94% of them seen just once. With respect to this clone: Its antigen remains unknown.

Thymus specimens were resections from corrective heart surgery. All donors were healthy Finnish infants who were undergoing corrective surgery to treat congenital heart defects. The genes are TRBV5-4 and TRBJ2-1; tentatively, D is TRBD2 (6 bases). The receptor was isolated from a girl under three years old with a congenital heart defect but otherwise immunologically healthy. The sample comprised thymus tissue. The DNA for the CDR3 is TGTGCCAGCAGCTCGAAGGGGACGGGAGTGACGGATGAGCAGTTCTTC. Its protein is CASSSKGTGVTDEQFF.